This TCR beta chain was identified during a study of T cells in Graves' hyperthyroidism and ophthalmopathy. The investigators amplified TCR beta CDR3 regions from RNA transcripts. Researchers ran a first-round RT-PCR on the TCR CDR3 using the HTBI primer set. MiXCR, run by TCRdb on the multiplex PCR reads, gives a single entry per CDR3 protein. The repertoire holds roughly 840,000 distinct CDR3 sequences, with about two fifths as singletons. V lost 2 bases, J lost 3 bases, and 11 bases lay in between. The CDR3 consists of 15 residues. Germline CDR1 is SGHTA and CDR2 is FQGTGA. Regarding the study as a whole: Blood held most thyroid clonotypes expanded above 0.001 frequency. Ophthalmopathy was distinguished from stable hyperthyroidism by 13 V-J signatures.

Points on this clonotype: The antigen remains undetermined.

What was sequenced was blood. The chain combines TRBV7-3 with TRBJ1-5; D is undetermined. This receptor was taken from a young man with Graves' hyperthyroidism. CDR3 loop: CASSLAPGNNQPQHF. In nucleotides, the CDR3 is TGTGCCAGCAGCTTAGCGCCCGGTAACAATCAGCCCCAGCATTTT.